Below, 18 T cell receptor beta chains from the same sample are listed, as sequenced in a study of cytotoxic CD8 clonotypes in ibrutinib-treated CLL. Assay used: immunoSEQ multiplex PCR; TCRdb lists only in-frame clones, some missing. The data hold tens of thousands of clones, with over 45% observed a single time. The sequences come from PBMCs, collected before ibrutinib treatment. The receptor source for this set is a human donor with chronic lymphocytic leukemia.

The chain is built from TRBV6-5 and TRBJ1-2; TRBD1 might be the D (5 bases). The CDR3 totals 15 residues. V was cut by 0 bases and J by 2 bases, with 10 bases left in between. Per germline, CDR1 MNHEY and CDR2 SVGAGI. CDR3 nucleotides: TGTGCCAGCAGTTACTCGGGGGGGATCAACTATGGCTACACCTTC. This encodes CASSYSGGINYGYTF.

This clone was counted between two and nine times. The chain couples TRBV5-1 to TRBJ1-3; TRBD1 is a possible D gene (6 bases). The CDR3 spans 14 residues. Trimming left V 4 bases short and J 0 bases short, with 8 bases between. Germline V gives CDR1 SGHRS, CDR2 YFSETQ. The DNA of the CDR3 is TGCGCCAGCAGCCAGACAGGCTCTGGAAACACCATATATTTT. Translating gives CASSQTGSGNTIYF.

This clone was seen a handful of times. J is TRBJ1-2 and V is TRBV29-1, with 7 bases that match TRBD1. Germline V CDR1 and CDR2: SQVTM, ANQGSEA. The V gene end was trimmed by 6 bases and the J gene end by 8 bases; junction bases not matched to a gene: 9. CDR3 size: 12 residues. The CDR3 here is CSVDRQGGGYTF. The CDR3 nucleotides are TGCAGCGTGGACCGACAGGGAGGCGGCTACACCTTC. The whole variable domain, remainder taken from reference TRBV29-1 and TRBJ1-2, is SAVISQKPSRDICQRGTSLTIQCQVDSQVTMMFWYRQQPGQSLTLIATANQGSEATYESGFVIDKFPISRPNLTFSTLTVSNMSPEDSSIYLCSVDRQGGGYTFGSGTRLTVV.

V is TRBV5-1 and J is TRBJ2-7; TRBD2 agrees at 8 bases. The germline gives CDR1 SGHRS, CDR2 YFSETQ. The CDR3 consists of 14 residues. With V trimmed by 4 bases and J by 2 bases, 5 bases remained unmatched. The CDR3 nucleotides are TGCGCCAGCAGCACGACTAGCGAAGCCTACGAGCAGTACTTC. Translating gives CASSTTSEAYEQYF.

The chain carries TRBV7-6 and TRBJ1-3, with 12 bases that match TRBD1. V shed 5 bases, J shed 1 base, and the junction held 6 bases outside the gene matches. Looked up from germline, CDR1 is SGHVS and CDR2 is FNYEAQ. The CDR3 spans 17 residues. CDR3 sequence: CASSQTGQGASGNTIYF. CDR3 nucleotides: TGTGCCAGCAGCCAAACGGGACAGGGGGCTTCTGGAAACACCATATATTTT.

This clone was seen more than once but under ten times. V usage is TRBV10-3 and J usage is TRBJ1-1; D uncertain. Germline-derived CDR1 and CDR2 are ENHRY and SYGVKD. V was clipped by 2 bases and J by 4 bases, with 17 bases between them. The CDR3 loop spans 16 amino acids. The CDR3 region is CAISEPSRGRGTEAFF. The CDR3 DNA sequence: TGTGCCATCAGTGAGCCGAGCCGCGGCCGGGGCACTGAAGCTTTCTTT.

This clone has ten or more counts. CDR3 sequence reads: CASSSSASGNVGANVLTF. As DNA, the CDR3 is TGTGCCAGCAGCTCCTCGGCTAGCGGGAACGTTGGGGCCAACGTCCTGACTTTC. The rearrangement uses TRBV9 and TRBJ2-6; 9 nucleotides agree with TRBD2. This CDR3 is built from 18 residues. CDR1 SGDLS and CDR2 YYNGEE come from the germline V gene. Germline trimming cut 4 bases from V and 3 bases from J; bases unmatched to any gene: 11.

This chain connects TRBV6-5 to TRBJ1-5; 8 positions agree with TRBD1. V gave up 5 bases and J gave up 6 bases; unmatched junction bases: 9. The CDR3 spans 15 residues. CDR1 and CDR2 from the germline V gene are MNHEY and SVGAGI. The CDR3 bases are TGTGCCAGCAGTAAGCTGGCAGGGGGCATTCAGCCCCAGCATTTT. Its protein is CASSKLAGGIQPQHF.

CDR3 sequence (DNA): TGTGCCAGCAGGCAGGGGGCGCCCAATGAGCAGTTCTTC. Translating it yields CASRQGAPNEQFF. The chain uses TRBV2 and TRBJ2-1, with 8 bases fitting TRBD1. The CDR3 loop spans 13 amino acids. Looked up from germline, CDR1 is SNHLY and CDR2 is FYNNEI. The V and J ends lost 6 bases and 6 bases, in that order; junction bases with no gene match: 4. Drawing the rest from reference TRBV2 and TRBJ2-1, the complete variable domain is EPEVTQTPSHQVTQMGQEVILRCVPISNHLYFYWYRQILGQKVEFLVSFYNNEISEKSEIFDDQFSVERPDGSNFTLKIRSTKLEDSAMYFCASRQGAPNEQFFGPGTRLTVL.

This clone was seen a single time. The chain links TRBV20-1 to TRBJ2-1; D ambiguous. With 0 bases removed from V and 12 bases from J, the gap between germline ends came to 9 bases. Germline V gives CDR1 DFQATT, CDR2 SNEGSKA (reference sequence). The CDR3 consists of 11 residues. CDR3 protein: CSARDGFSQFF. The CDR3 bases are TGCAGTGCTAGAGACGGATTTTCGCAGTTCTTC.

This chain uses TRBV5-1 with TRBJ2-3; possible D gene TRBD1, 6 bases. The ends were cut back, 3 bases at V and 2 bases at J, with 10 bases in the middle. The CDR3 runs to 14 residues. Germline values: CDR1 SGHRS, CDR2 YFSETQ. CDR3 DNA: TGCGCCAGCAGCTCCAGGGGATCCACAGATACGCAGTATTTT. Translating it yields CASSSRGSTDTQYF.

At least ten counts were recorded for this clone. The chain joins TRBV7-3 to TRBJ1-2; 7 bases map to TRBD1. Germline V gene lookup returns CDR1 SGHTA and CDR2 FQGTGA. The CDR3 has 13 amino acids. The trim removed 4 bases at V and 6 bases at J, leaving 5 bases unmatched. CDR3 bases: TGTGCCAGCAGCTCAGGGACAGACCATGGCTACACCTTC. As protein: CASSSGTDHGYTF.

The chain combines TRBV6-5 with TRBJ2-1; 8 nucleotides align to TRBD2. This CDR3 is 15 amino acids long. Germline V gene lookup returns CDR1 MNHEY and CDR2 SVGAGI. With V trimmed by 5 bases and J by 4 bases, 7 bases remained unmatched. The CDR3: CASSLSSGGYNEQFF. Written as DNA, the CDR3 is TGTGCCAGCAGTCTGTCCAGCGGGGGTTACAATGAGCAGTTCTTC.

The chain combines TRBV18 with TRBJ1-2, with 9 bases lining up with TRBD1. The ends lost 3 bases at V and 6 bases at J; junction bases unmatched: 8. The CDR3 sequence is 15 residues long. In germline, CDR1 is KGHSH, CDR2 LQKENI. The CDR3 is CASSPRGQGGNGYTF. In DNA, the CDR3 is TGTGCCAGCTCACCCCGGGGACAGGGTGGCAATGGCTACACCTTC.

This clone was seen only a few times. This chain links TRBV10-3 with TRBJ1-5; no clear D. The CDR3 extends over 11 amino acids. The germline CDR1 and CDR2 sequences are ENHRY and SYGVKD. Deletions cut 3 bases from V and 4 bases from J, with 1 base between. The CDR3 coding sequence is TGTGCCATCAGTGATAATCAGCCCCAGCATTTT. Translated, it gives CAISDNQPQHF.

The rearrangement links TRBV5-6 to TRBJ2-1; D gene unclear. The CDR3 is made up of 19 amino acids. CDR1 SGHDT and CDR2 YYEEEE come from the germline V gene. V lost 4 bases, J lost 0 bases, and 23 bases lay in between. DNA for the CDR3: TGTGCCAGCAGCATCGCCCCCCCAAGGGCCCCAAGCTCCTACAATGAGCAGTTCTTC. Its protein product is CASSIAPPRAPSSYNEQFF.

The chain combines TRBV18 with TRBJ2-3; 10 bases are a match to TRBD1. The CDR3 runs 16 residues. The V gene end was trimmed by 3 bases and the J gene end by 2 bases; junction bases not matched to a gene: 5. Germline CDR1 is KGHSH and CDR2 is LQKENI. The CDR3, as DNA: TGTGCCAGCTCACCGAGGACAGGGGGGATCACAGATACGCAGTATTTT. Translating gives CASSPRTGGITDTQYF.

V and J are TRBV10-2 and TRBJ2-1, with 7 nucleotides matching TRBD2. V was pared by 4 bases and J by 4 bases, with 4 bases of the junction left unmatched. The germline V gene encodes CDR1 WSHSY and CDR2 SAAADI. The CDR3 is made up of 14 amino acids. The CDR3 DNA is TGCGCCAGCAGTGGGGAGGGAAGATACAATGAGCAGTTCTTC. Translating gives CASSGEGRYNEQFF.